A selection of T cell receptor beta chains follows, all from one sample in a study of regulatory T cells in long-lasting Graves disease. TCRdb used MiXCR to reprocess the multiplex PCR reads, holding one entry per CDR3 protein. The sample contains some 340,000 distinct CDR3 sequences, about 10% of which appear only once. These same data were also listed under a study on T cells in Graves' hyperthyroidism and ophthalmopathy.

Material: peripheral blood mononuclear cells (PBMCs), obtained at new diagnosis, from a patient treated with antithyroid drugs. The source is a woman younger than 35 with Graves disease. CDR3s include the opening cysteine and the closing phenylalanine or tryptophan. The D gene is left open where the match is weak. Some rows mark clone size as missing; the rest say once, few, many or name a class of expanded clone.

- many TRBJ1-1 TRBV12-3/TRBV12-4 CASSLTGYTTEAFF TGTGCCAGCAGTTTAACAGGCTATACCACTGAAGCTTTCTTT
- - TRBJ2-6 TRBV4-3 CASSPQEVSGANVLTF TGCGCCAGCAGCCCGCAGGAGGTATCTGGGGCCAACGTCCTGACTTTC
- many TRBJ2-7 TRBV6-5 CASSYRQGLVSYEQYF TGTGCCAGCAGTTATCGGCAGGGTTTGGTCTCCTACGAGCAGTACTTC
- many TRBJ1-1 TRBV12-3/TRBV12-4 CASSGTEPVTEAFF TGTGCCAGCAGCGGGACCGAACCCGTCACTGAAGCTTTCTTT
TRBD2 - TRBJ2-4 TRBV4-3 CASSPGPGLAGEIAKNIQYF TGCGCCAGCAGCCCAGGGCCCGGACTAGCGGGGGAAATAGCCAAAAACATTCAGTACTTC
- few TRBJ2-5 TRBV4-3 CASSQDLGTQYF TGCGCCAGCAGCCAAGATTTAGGGACCCAGTACTTC
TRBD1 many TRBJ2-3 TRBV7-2 CASSPHRGGTDTQYF TGTGCCAGCAGCCCCCACAGGGGTGGGACAGATACGCAGTATTTT
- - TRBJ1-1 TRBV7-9 CASSLGAHRNTEAFF TGTGCCAGCAGCTTAGGGGCCCATCGGAACACTGAAGCTTTCTTT
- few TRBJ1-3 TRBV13 CASSLYGRGNTIYF TGTGCCAGCAGCTTATATGGGAGAGGAAACACCATATATTTT
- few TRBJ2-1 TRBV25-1 CASSELGGSYNEQFF TGTGCCAGCAGTGAATTAGGGGGGTCCTACAATGAGCAGTTCTTC
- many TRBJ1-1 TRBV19 CASSWRGTEAFF TGTGCCAGTAGTTGGAGGGGTACTGAAGCTTTCTTT
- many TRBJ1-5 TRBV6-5 CASSYSPRGLPQHF TGTGCCAGCAGTTACTCCCCGCGGGGACTGCCCCAGCATTTT
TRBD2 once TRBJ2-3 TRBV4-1 CASSLRTSGMSTDTQYF TGCGCCAGCAGCCTGAGGACTAGCGGGATGAGCACAGATACGCAGTATTTT
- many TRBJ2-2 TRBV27 CASSFGTDKNTGELFF TGTGCCAGCAGTTTTGGGACGGACAAGAACACCGGGGAGCTGTTTTTT
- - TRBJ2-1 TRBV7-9 CASSSYGIEQFF TGTGCCAGCAGCTCATACGGGATTGAGCAGTTCTTC
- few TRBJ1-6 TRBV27 CASRIGVYNSPLHF TGTGCCAGCAGGATCGGGGTCTATAATTCACCCCTCCACTTT
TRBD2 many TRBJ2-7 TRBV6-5 CASSYSGVAGGLVHEQYF TGTGCCAGCAGTTACTCCGGTGTAGCGGGAGGGTTGGTCCACGAGCAGTACTTC
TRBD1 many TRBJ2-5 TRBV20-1 CSANGQGQETQYF TGCAGTGCTAACGGACAGGGACAAGAGACCCAGTACTTC
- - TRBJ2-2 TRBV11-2 CASSAYPGTGELFF TGTGCCAGCAGCGCTTACCCGGGTACCGGGGAGCTGTTTTTT
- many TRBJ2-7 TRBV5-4 CASSWSQGDEQYF TGTGCCAGCAGCTGGAGCCAAGGAGACGAGCAGTACTTC
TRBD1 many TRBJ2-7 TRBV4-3 CASSQLTGQGPYEQYF TGCGCCAGCAGCCAACTCACGGGACAGGGCCCCTACGAGCAGTACTTC